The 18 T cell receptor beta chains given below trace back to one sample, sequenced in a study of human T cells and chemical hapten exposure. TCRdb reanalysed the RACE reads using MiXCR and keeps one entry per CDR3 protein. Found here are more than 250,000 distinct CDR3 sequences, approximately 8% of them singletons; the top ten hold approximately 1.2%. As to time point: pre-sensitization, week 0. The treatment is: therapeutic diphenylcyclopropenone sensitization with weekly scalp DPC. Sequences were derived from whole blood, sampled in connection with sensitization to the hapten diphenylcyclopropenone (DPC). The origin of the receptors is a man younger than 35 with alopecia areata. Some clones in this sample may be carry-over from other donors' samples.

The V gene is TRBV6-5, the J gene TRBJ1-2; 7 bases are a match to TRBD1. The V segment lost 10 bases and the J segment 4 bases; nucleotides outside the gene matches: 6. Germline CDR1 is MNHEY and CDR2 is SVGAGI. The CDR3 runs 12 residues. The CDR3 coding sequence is TGTGCCACAAAGGGACAGCTCTATGGCTACACCTTC. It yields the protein CATKGQLYGYTF.

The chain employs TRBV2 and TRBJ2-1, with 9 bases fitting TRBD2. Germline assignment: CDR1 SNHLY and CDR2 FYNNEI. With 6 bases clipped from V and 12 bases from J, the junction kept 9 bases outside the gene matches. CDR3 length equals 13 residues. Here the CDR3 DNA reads TGTGCCAGCAGAGGAGCGGGGGGACATGGGCAGTTCTTC. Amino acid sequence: CASRGAGGHGQFF.

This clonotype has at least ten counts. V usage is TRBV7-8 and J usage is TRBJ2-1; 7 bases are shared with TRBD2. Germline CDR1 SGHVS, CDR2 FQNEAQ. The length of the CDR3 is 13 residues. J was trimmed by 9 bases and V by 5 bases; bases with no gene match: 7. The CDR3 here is CASSPGRAGEQFF. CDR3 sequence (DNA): TGTGCCAGCAGCCCGGGGAGGGCTGGTGAGCAGTTCTTC.

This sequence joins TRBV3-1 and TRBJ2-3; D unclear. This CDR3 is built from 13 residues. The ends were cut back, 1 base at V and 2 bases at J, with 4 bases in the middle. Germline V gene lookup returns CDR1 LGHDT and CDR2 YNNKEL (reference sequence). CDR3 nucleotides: TGTGCCAGCAGCCAAGTTAACACAGATACGCAGTATTTT. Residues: CASSQVNTDTQYF.

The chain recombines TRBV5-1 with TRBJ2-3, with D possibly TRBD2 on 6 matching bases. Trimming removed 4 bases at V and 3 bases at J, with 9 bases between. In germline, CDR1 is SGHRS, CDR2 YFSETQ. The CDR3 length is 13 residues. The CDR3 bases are TGCGCCAGCAGCACAGGACTAACAGATACGCAGTATTTT. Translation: CASSTGLTDTQYF.

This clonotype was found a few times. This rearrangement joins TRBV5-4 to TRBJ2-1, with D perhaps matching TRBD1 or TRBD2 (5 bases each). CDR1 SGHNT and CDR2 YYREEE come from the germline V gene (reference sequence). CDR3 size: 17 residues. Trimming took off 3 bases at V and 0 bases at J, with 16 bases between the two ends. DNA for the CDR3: TGTGCCAGCAGCTGGGGGACCGCTCGAAGCTCCTACAATGAGCAGTTCTTC. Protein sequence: CASSWGTARSSYNEQFF.

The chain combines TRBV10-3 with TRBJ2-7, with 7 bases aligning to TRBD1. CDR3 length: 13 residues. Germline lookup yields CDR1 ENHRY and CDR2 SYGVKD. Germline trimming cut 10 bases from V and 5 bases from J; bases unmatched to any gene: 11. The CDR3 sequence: CATQKGAKDEQYV. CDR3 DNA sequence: TGTGCCACCCAAAAGGGGGCTAAAGACGAGCAGTACGTC.

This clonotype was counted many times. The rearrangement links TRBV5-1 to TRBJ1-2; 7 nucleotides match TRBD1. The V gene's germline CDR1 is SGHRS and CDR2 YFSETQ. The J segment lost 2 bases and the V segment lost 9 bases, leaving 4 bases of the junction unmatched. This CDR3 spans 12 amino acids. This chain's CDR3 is CATRDSNYGYTF. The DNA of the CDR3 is TGCGCCACGAGGGACAGCAACTATGGCTACACCTTC.

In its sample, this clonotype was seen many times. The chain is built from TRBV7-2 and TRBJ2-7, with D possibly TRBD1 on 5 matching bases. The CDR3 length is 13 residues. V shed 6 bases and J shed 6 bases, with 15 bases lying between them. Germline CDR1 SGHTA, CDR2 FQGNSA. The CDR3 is CASSRGHLGEQYF. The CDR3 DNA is TGTGCCAGCAGTCGCGGACACCTCGGCGAGCAGTACTTC.

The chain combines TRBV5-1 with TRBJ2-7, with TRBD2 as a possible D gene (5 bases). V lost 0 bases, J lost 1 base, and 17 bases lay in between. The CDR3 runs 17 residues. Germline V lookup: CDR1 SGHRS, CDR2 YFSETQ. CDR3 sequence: CASSLVYFGVRSYEQYF. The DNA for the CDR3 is TGCGCCAGCAGCTTGGTTTATTTCGGGGTCAGGTCCTACGAGCAGTACTTC.

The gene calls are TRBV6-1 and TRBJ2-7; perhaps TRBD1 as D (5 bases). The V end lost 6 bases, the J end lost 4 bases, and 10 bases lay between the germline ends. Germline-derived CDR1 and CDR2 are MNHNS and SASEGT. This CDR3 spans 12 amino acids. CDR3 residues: CASREKGYEQYV. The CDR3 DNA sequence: TGTGCCAGCAGAGAAAAGGGGTACGAGCAGTACGTC.

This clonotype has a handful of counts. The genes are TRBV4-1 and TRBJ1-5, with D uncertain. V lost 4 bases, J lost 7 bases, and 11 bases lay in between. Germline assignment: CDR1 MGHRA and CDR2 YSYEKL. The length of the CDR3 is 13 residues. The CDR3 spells CASSLPKGQPQHF. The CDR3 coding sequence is TGCGCCAGCAGCCTCCCTAAAGGGCAGCCCCAGCATTTT.

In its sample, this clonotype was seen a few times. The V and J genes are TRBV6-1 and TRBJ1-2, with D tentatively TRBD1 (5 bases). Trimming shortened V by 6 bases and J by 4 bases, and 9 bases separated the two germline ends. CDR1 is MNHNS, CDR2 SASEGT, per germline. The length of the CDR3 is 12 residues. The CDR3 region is CASRDNLYGYTF. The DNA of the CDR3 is TGTGCCAGCAGGGACAACCTCTATGGCTACACCTTC.

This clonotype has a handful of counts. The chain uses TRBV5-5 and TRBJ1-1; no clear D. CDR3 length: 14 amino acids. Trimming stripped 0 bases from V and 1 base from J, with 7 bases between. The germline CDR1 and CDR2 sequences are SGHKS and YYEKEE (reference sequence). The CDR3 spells CASSLVPTNTEAFF. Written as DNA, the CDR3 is TGTGCCAGCAGCTTGGTTCCAACGAACACTGAAGCTTTCTTT.

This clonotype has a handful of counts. The DNA of the CDR3 is TGTGCCGGCGGACAGGGGCCTAACACTGAAGCTTTCTTT. Encoded protein: CAGGQGPNTEAFF. The rearrangement joins TRBV6-5 to TRBJ1-1, with 9 bases that match TRBD1. The junction had 6 bases not matched to a gene; V was cut back by 11 bases and J by 2 bases. Germline CDR1 and CDR2: MNHEY and SVGAGI. This CDR3 contains 13 residues.

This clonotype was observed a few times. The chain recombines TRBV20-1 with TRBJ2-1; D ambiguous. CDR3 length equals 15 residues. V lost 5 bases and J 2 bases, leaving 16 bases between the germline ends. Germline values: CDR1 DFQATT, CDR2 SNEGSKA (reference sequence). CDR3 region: CSAFGQAQAYNEQFF. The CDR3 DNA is TGCAGTGCTTTTGGGCAGGCACAAGCCTACAATGAGCAGTTCTTC.

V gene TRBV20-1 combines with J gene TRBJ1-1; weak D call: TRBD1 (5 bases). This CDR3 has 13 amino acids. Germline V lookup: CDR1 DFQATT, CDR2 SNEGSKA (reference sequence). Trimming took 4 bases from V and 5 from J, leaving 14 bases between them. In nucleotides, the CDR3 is TGCAGTGCTACTTGGGCAGGGCGGACTGAAGCTTTCTTT. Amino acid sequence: CSATWAGRTEAFF.

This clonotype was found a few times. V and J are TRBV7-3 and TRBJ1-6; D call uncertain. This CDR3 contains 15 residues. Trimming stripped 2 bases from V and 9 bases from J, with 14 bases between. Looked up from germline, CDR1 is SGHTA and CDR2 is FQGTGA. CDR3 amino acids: CASSLAVGVLSPLHF. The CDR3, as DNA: TGTGCCAGCAGCTTAGCGGTCGGGGTACTTTCACCCCTCCACTTT.